This TCR beta chain was identified during a study of OX40 agonist ivuxolimab in advanced cancers. The wider study: Patients were treated with intravenous ivuxolimab, dosed at 0.01 to 10 mg/kg and infused every 2 weeks. One patient with hepatocellular carcinoma and two with cutaneous melanoma, three in all, had partial responses.

The CDR3 extends over 15 amino acids. J was trimmed by 7 bases and V by 5 bases; bases with no gene match: 10. In germline, CDR1 is SGHDN, CDR2 FVKESK. Generated by immunoSEQ multiplex PCR, the TCRdb table keeps only in-frame clones and is missing some. The sample lists 65,000 or so clones; roughly 92% were seen once. As for this clone: Its target is not known.

Findings and caveats of the study: The study found that CD8+ T cells averaged more expanded clones than CD4+. Partly responding patients at 0.1-3.0 mg/kg showed some of the smallest clonal expansion.

This rearrangement joins TRBV14 to TRBJ2-1; 8 nucleotides align to TRBD2. This receptor was obtained from an adult with an advanced solid tumor such as melanoma, head and neck, liver or kidney cancer. This sample comprised CD4+ or CD8+ T cells sorted from blood, obtained in a trial of the OX40 agonist ivuxolimab. The CDR3 sequence is CASSFRPGLGNEQFF. CDR3 coding DNA: TGTGCCAGCAGCTTCCGACCGGGACTAGGGAATGAGCAGTTCTTC.